The clone carrying this T cell receptor (beta chain) showed up just a few times. A read error may produce the germline difference seen at one junction end. Noted time point: peripheral blood 6 weeks after treatment start. In each PCR, synthetic TCR analog templates were spiked in. Sequencing used immunoSEQ multiplex PCR; TCRdb keeps in-frame clones, though not all of them. This sample has some 120,000 clones, with around nine tenths found just once. The record originates from a study of PD-L1 blockade in urothelial cancer. This TCR derives from a man in his sixties with urothelial cancer. Specimen: PBMCs, collected around atezolizumab (anti-PD-L1) treatment.

The CDR3 sequence: CASSVGQGNEQFF. The DNA of the CDR3 is TGTGCTAGCAGCGTGGGACAGGGCAATGAGCAGTTCTTC. This chain links TRBV7-7 with TRBJ2-1, with 9 positions matching TRBD1. Germline assignment: CDR1 SSHAT and CDR2 FNYEAQ (reference sequence). The CDR3 runs 13 residues.